These T cell receptor beta chains were read from a single sample in a study of T cell changes during pregnancy in multiple sclerosis. TCRdb's table, derived via immunoSEQ multiplex PCR, lists solely in-frame clones and lacks some. Of more than 35,000 clones listed, about 91% are singletons. The sample consisted of CD8+ T cells from peripheral blood mononuclear cells, taken after pregnancy. Receptor source: a female donor with multiple sclerosis, enrolled in a pregnancy study. Both conserved end residues are part of each CDR3. The D gene is left open where the match is weak. Not all rows give a size; the values are once, few, many and, for expanded clones, a class.

J,size,D,V,DNA,CDR3
TRBJ1-5,NA,NA,TRBV6-1,TGTGCCAGCAGTGAAGCGACATCGGGATCGCCCCAGCATTTT,CASSEATSGSPQHF
TRBJ1-5,NA,NA,TRBV6-5,TGTGCCAGCAGCCCAGAGTACTATAGCAATCAGCCCCAGCATTTT,CASSPEYYSNQPQHF
TRBJ1-2,NA,NA,TRBV4-3,TGCGCCAGCAGCCAAGAGGGCAGCTTTTTTAACTATGGCTACACCTTC,CASSQEGSFFNYGYTF
TRBJ2-1,once,NA,TRBV10-3,TGTGCCATCAGTGAGAGGTCGGGCAATGAGCAGTTCTTC,CAISERSGNEQFF
TRBJ2-5,once,NA,TRBV21-1,TGTGCCAGCAGCAAAGGGATTCCGGGACTAGCGGGAGCGTGCGGGACCCAGTACTTC,CASSKGIPGLAGACGTQYF
TRBJ2-2,NA,NA,TRBV30,TGTGCCTGGAGTCCCTACTTCGGGGAGCTGTTTTTT,CAWSPYFGELFF
TRBJ1-4,NA,NA,TRBV7-9,TGTGCCAGCAGCGAGTCAGGGCCTAATGAAAAACTGTTTTTT,CASSESGPNEKLFF
TRBJ1-2,NA,TRBD1,TRBV7-9,TGTGCCACCAAATCGACAGGGGGGACTTACGGCTACACCTTC,CATKSTGGTYGYTF
TRBJ2-1,NA,NA,TRBV6-4,TGTGCCAGCAGTGACTCGAAGGTCCAGGGGTTCTACAATGAGCAGTTCTTC,CASSDSKVQGFYNEQFF
TRBJ2-1,NA,TRBD2,TRBV2,TGTGCCAGCAGTGAAGCGGGAGGGCTCAATGAGCAGTTCTTC,CASSEAGGLNEQFF
TRBJ2-1,NA,TRBD2,TRBV30,TGTGCCTGGAGAGTGACCCGAGCGGGGAACTCCTACAATGAGCAGTTCTTC,CAWRVTRAGNSYNEQFF
TRBJ2-7,NA,TRBD1,TRBV13,TGTGCCAGCAGCCCGCAGGGGGCAACTAGGTACGAGCAGTACTTC,CASSPQGATRYEQYF
TRBJ1-5,large,TRBD1,TRBV4-1,TGCGCCAGCAGCCAACCTCTATCGACAGGGGGGGACCATCAGCCCCAGCATTTT,CASSQPLSTGGDHQPQHF
TRBJ2-5,NA,TRBD2,TRBV27,TGTGCCAGCAGTTCCCCTCCGACTAGCGGGAATCAAGAGACCCAGTACTTC,CASSSPPTSGNQETQYF